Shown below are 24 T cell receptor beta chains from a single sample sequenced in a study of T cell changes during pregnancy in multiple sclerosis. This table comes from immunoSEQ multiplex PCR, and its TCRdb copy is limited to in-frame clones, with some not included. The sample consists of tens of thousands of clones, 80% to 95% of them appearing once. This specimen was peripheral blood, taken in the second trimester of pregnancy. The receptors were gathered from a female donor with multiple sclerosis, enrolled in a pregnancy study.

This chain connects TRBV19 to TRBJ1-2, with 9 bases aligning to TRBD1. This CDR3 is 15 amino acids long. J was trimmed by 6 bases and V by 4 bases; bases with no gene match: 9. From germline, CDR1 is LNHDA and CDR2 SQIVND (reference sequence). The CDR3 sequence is CASSTPFGTGNGYTF. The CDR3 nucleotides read TGTGCCAGTAGTACACCCTTCGGGACAGGGAATGGCTACACCTTC.

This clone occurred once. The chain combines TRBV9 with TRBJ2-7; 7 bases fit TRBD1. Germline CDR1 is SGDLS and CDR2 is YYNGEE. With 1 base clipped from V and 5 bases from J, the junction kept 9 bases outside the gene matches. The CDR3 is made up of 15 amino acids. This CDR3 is CASSVRGQDIDEQYF. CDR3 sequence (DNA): TGTGCCAGCAGCGTAAGAGGACAGGATATCGACGAGCAGTACTTC.

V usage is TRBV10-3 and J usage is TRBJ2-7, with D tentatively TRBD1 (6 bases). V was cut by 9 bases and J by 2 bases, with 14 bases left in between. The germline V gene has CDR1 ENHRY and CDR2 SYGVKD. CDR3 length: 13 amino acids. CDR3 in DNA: TGTGCCATGGCCGGGACACAAACCTACGAGCAGTACTTC. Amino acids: CAMAGTQTYEQYF.

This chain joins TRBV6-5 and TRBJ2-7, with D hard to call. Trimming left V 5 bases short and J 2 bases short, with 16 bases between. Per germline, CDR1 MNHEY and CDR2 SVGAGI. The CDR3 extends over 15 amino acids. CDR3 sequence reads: CASSLHLAQTYEQYF. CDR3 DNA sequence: TGTGCCAGCAGTCTCCATTTAGCCCAAACCTACGAGCAGTACTTC.

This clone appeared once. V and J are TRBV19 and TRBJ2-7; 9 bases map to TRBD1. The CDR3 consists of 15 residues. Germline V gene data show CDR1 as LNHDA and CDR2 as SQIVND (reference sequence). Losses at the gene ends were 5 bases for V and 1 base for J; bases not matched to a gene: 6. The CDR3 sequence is CASSARDRASYEQYF. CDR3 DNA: TGTGCCAGTAGTGCCCGGGACAGGGCTTCCTACGAGCAGTACTTC.

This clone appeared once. The DNA of the CDR3 is TGTGCCAGCAGCTTGTCAGGGGGCGGCAATCAGCCCCAGCATTTT. Translation gives CASSLSGGGNQPQHF. The J gene is TRBJ1-5, the V gene TRBV5-6; 8 nucleotides agree with TRBD1. This CDR3 comprises 15 residues. V dropped 1 base and J dropped 2; count of bases not matched to a gene: 2. Germline CDR1 and CDR2: SGHDT and YYEEEE.

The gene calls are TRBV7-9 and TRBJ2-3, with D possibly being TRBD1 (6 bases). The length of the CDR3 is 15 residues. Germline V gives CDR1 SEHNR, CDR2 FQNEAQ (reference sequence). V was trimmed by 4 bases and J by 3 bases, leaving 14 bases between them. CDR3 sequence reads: CASSSWTEGTDTQYF. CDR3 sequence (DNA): TGTGCCAGCAGCTCGTGGACAGAGGGGACAGATACGCAGTATTTT. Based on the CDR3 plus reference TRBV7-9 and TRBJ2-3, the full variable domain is DTGVSQNPRHKITKRGQNVTFRCDPISEHNRLYWYRQTLGQGPEFLTYFQNEAQLEKSRLLSDRFSAERPKGSFSTLEIQRTEQGDSAMYLCASSSWTEGTDTQYFGPGTRLTVL.

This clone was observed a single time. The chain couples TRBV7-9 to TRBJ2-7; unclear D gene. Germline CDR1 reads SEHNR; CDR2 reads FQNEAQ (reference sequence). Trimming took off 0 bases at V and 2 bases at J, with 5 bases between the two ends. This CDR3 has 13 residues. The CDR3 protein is CASSLAQTYEQYF. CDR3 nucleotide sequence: TGTGCCAGCAGCTTAGCACAAACCTACGAGCAGTACTTC.

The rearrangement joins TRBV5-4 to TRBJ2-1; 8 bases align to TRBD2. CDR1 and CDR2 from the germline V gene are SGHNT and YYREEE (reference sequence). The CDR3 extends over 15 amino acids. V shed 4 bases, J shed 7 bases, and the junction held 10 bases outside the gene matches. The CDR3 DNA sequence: TGTGCCAGCAGCCCCCGGGGTAGCGGGGTGAATGAGCAGTTCTTC. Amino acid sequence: CASSPRGSGVNEQFF.

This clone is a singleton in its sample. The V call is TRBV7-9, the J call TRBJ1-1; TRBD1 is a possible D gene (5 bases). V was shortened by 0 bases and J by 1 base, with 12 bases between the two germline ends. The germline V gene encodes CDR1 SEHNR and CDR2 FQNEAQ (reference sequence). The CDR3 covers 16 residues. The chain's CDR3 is CASSLAGGDPNTEAFF. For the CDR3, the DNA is TGTGCCAGCAGCTTAGCCGGAGGGGACCCGAACACTGAAGCTTTCTTT.

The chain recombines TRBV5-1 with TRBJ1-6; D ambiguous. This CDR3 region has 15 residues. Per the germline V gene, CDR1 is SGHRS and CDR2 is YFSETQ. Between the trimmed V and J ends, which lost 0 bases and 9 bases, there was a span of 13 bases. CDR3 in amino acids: CASSLGRSLGSPLHF. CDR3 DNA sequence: TGCGCCAGCAGCTTGGGAAGGAGCTTGGGTTCACCCCTCCACTTT. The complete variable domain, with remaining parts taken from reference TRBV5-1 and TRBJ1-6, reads KAGVTQTPRYLIKTRGQQVTLSCSPISGHRSVSWYQQTPGQGLQFLFEYFSETQRNKGNFPGRFSGRQFSNSRSEMNVSTLELGDSALYLCASSLGRSLGSPLHFGNGTRLTVT.

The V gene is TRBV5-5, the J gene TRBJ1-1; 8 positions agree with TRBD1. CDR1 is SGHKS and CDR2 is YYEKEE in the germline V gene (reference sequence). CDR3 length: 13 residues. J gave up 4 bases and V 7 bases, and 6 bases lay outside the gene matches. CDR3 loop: CASGDRRSTEAFF. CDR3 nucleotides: TGTGCCAGCGGGGACAGGAGGTCCACTGAAGCTTTCTTT.

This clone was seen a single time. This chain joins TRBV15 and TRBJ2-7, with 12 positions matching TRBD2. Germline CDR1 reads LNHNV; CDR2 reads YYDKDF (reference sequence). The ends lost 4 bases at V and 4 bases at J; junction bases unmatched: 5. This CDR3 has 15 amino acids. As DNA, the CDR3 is TGTGCCACCAGCATCGGAGGGACTAGCGGGTACGAGCAGTACTTC. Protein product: CATSIGGTSGYEQYF.

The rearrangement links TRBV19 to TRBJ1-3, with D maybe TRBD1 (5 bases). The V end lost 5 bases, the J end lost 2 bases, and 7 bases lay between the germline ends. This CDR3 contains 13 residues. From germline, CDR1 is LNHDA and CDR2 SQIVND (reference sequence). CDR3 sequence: CASSRTTGNTIYF. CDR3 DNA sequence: TGTGCCAGTAGTCGGACAACTGGAAACACCATATATTTT.

The CDR3, as DNA: TGTGCCAGCAGCTCACAGACAGGAAGGAACACCGGGGAGCTGTTTTTT. Translated, it gives CASSSQTGRNTGELFF. The chain combines TRBV11-2 with TRBJ2-2; the D gene is possibly TRBD1 (6 bases). V gave up 4 bases and J gave up 1 base, with 13 bases separating them. Looked up from germline, CDR1 is SGHAT and CDR2 is FQNNGV. This CDR3 comprises 16 residues.

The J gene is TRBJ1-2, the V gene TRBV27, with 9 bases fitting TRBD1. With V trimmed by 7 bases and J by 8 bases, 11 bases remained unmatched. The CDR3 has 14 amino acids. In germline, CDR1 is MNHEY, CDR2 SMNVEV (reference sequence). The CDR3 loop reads CASTRTGAFDGYTF. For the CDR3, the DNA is TGTGCCAGCACCCGGACAGGGGCCTTCGACGGCTACACCTTC.

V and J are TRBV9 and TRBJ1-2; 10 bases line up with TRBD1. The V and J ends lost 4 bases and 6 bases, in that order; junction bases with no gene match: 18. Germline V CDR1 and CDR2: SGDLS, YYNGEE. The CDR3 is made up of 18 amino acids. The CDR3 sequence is CASSSRGFWDRGDDGYTF. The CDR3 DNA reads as TGTGCCAGCAGCTCCCGAGGGTTTTGGGACAGGGGAGATGATGGCTACACCTTC.

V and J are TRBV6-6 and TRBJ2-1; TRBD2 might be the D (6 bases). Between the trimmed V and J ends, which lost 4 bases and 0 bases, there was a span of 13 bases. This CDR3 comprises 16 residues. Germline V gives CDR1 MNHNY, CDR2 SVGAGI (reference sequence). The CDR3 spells CASSLEGRSSYNEQFF. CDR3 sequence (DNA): TGTGCCAGCAGTTTGGAGGGGCGGAGCTCCTACAATGAGCAGTTCTTC.

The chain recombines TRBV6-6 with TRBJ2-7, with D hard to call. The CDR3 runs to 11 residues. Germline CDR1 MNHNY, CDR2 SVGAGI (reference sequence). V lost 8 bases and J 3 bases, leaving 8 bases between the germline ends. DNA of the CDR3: TGTGCCAGCCAGATCAACTACGAGCAGTACTTC. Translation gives CASQINYEQYF.

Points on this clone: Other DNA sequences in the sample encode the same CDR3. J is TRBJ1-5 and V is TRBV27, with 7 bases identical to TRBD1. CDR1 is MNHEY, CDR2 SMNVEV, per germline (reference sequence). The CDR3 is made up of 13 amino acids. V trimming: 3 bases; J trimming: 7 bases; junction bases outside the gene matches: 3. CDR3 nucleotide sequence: TGTGCCAGCAGTTTGACAGGGAACCAGCCCCAGCATTTT. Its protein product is CASSLTGNQPQHF.

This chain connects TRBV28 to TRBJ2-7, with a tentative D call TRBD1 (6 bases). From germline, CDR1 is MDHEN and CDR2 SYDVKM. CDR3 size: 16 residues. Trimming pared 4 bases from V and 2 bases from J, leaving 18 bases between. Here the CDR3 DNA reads TGTGCCAGCAGTTCTATCGCAAAAGGACAGACCTACGAGCAGTACTTC. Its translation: CASSSIAKGQTYEQYF.

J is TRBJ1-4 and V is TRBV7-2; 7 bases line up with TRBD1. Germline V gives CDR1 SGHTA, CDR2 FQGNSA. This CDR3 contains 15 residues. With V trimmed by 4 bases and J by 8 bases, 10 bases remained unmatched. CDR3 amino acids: CASSSWTGKEEKLFF. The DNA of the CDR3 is TGTGCCAGCAGCTCTTGGACAGGTAAAGAAGAAAAACTGTTTTTT.

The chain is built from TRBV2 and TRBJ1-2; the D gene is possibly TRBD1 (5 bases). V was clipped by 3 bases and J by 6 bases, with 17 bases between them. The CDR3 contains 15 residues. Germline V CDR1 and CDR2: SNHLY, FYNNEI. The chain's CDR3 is CASSDRERGHDGYTF. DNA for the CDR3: TGTGCCAGCAGTGACAGGGAACGCGGTCATGATGGCTACACCTTC.

The CDR3 nucleotides are TGTGCCAGCAACGGACAGGGGAATCAGCCCCAGCATTTT. Encoded protein: CASNGQGNQPQHF. J is TRBJ1-5 and V is TRBV28, with 9 positions matching TRBD1. This CDR3 is 13 amino acids long. The germline gives CDR1 MDHEN, CDR2 SYDVKM. V shed 7 bases, J shed 4 bases, and the junction held 2 bases outside the gene matches.